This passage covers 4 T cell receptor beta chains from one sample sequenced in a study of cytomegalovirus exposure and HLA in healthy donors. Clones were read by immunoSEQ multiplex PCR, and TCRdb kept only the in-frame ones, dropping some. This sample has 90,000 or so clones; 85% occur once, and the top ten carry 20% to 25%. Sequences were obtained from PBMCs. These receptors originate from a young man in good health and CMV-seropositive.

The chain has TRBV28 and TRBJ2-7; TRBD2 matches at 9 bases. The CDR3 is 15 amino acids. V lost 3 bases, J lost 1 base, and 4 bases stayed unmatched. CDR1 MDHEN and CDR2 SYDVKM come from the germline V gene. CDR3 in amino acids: CASSLAAGGSYEQYF. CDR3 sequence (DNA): TGTGCCAGCAGTTTGGCAGCGGGGGGATCCTACGAGCAGTACTTC.

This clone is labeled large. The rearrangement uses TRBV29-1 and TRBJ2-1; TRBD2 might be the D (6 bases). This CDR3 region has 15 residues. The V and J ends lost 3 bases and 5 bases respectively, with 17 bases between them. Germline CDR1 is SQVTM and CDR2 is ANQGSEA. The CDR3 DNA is TGCAGCGTTGATGGAGGGTTTGGGATGAACAATGAGCAGTTCTTC. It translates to CSVDGGFGMNNEQFF.

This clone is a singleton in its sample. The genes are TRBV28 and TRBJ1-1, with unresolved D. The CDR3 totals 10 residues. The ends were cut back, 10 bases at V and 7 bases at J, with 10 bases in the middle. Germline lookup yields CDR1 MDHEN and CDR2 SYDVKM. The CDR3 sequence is CATHAYEAFF. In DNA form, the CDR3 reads TGTGCCACCCACGCCTATGAAGCTTTCTTT.

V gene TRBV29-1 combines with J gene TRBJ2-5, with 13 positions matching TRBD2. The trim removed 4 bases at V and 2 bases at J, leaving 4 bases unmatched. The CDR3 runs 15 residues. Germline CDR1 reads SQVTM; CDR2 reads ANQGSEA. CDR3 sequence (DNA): TGCAGCGTTGCACTAGCGGGAGGGGATCAAGAGACCCAGTACTTC. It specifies CSVALAGGDQETQYF.